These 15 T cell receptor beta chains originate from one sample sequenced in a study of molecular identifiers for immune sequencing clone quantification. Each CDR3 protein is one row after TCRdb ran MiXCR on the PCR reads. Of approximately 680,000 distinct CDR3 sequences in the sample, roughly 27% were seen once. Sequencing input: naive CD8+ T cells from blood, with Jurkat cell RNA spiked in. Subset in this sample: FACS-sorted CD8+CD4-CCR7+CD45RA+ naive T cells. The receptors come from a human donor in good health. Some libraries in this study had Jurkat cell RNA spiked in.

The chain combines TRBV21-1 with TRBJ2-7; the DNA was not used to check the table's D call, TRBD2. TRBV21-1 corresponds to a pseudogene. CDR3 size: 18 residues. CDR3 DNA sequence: TGTGCCAGCAGCAATCGAAACGAGGGCAGGGCTTCACCCTACGAGCAGTACTTC. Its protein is CASSNRNEGRASPYEQYF.

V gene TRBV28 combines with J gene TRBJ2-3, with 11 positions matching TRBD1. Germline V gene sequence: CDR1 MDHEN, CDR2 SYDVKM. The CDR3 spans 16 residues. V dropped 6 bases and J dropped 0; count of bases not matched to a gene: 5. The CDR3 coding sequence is TGTGCCAGCAGCAGAGGACAGGGGGCGAGCACAGATACGCAGTATTTT. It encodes CASSRGQGASTDTQYF.

For the CDR3, the DNA is TGTGCCAGCAGTTACGCAAACCGGGACAGTAGCCCCACGGCCCAGCATTTT. Protein: CASSYANRDSSPTAQHF. This chain links TRBV6-2 or TRBV6-3 with TRBJ1-5; 7 bases map to TRBD1. Trimming cost V 2 bases and J 11 bases; bases outside gene matches: 18. Germline V gene sequence: CDR1 MNHEY, CDR2 SVGEGT. The CDR3 consists of 17 residues.

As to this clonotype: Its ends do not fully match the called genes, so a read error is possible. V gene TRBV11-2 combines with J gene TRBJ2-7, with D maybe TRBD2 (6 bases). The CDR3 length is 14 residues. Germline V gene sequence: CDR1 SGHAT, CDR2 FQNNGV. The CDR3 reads CDSSLADYPYEQYF. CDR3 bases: TGTGACAGCAGCTTAGCGGACTACCCGTACGAGCAGTACTTC.

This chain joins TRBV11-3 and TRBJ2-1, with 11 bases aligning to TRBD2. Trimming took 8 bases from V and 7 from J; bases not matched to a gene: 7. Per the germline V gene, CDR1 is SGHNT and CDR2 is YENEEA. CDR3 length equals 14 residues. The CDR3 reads CASSTSSGRNEQFF. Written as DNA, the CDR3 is TGTGCCAGCTCGACGTCTAGCGGGAGGAATGAGCAGTTCTTC.

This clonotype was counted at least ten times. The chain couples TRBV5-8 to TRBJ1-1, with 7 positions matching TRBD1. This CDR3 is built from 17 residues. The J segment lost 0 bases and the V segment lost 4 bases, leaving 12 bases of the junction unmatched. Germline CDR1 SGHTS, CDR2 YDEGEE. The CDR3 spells CASSIGQEDILNTEAFF. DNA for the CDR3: TGTGCCAGCAGCATCGGACAGGAGGACATCCTGAACACTGAAGCTTTCTTT. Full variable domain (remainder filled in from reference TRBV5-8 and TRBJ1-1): EAGVTQSPTHLIKTRGQQATLRCSPISGHTSVYWYQQALGLGLQFLLWYDEGEERNRGNFPPRFSGRQFPNYSSELNVNALELEDSALYLCASSIGQEDILNTEAFFGQGTRLTVV.

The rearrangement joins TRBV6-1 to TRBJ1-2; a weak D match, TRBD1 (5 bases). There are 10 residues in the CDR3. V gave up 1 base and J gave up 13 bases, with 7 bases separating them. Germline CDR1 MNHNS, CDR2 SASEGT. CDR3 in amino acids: CASSEVGPTF. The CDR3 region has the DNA TGTGCCAGCAGTGAAGTGGGGCCCACCTTC.

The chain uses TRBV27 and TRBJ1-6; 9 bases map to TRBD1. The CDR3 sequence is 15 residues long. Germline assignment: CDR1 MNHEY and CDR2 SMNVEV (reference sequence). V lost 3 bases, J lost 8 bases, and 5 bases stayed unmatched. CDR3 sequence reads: CASSFTDRGDSPLHF. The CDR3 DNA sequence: TGTGCCAGCAGTTTCACGGACAGGGGCGATTCACCCCTCCACTTT.

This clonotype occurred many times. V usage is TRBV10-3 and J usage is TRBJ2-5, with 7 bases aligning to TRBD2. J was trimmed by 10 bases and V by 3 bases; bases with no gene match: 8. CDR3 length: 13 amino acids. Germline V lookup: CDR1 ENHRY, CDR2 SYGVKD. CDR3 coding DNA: TGTGCCATCAGTGATACTAGCGCCCCAGACCAGTACTTC. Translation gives CAISDTSAPDQYF.

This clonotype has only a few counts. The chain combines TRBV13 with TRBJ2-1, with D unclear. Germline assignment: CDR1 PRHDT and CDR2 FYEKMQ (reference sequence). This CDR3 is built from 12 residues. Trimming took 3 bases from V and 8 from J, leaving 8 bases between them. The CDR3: CASSFRTYEQFF. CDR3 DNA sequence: TGTGCCAGCAGCTTTCGAACGTATGAGCAGTTCTTC. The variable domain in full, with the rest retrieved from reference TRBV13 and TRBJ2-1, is AAGVIQSPRHLIKEKRETATLKCYPIPRHDTVYWYQQGPGQDPQFLISFYEKMQSDKGSIPDRFSAQQFSDYHSELNMSSLELGDSALYFCASSFRTYEQFFGPGTRLTVL.

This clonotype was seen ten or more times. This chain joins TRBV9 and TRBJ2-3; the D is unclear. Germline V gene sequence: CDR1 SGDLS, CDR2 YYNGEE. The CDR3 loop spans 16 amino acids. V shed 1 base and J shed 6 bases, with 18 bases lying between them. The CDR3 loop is CASSVSQQSLEDTQYF. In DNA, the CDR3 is TGTGCCAGCAGCGTATCCCAACAGAGCCTCGAGGATACGCAGTATTTT.

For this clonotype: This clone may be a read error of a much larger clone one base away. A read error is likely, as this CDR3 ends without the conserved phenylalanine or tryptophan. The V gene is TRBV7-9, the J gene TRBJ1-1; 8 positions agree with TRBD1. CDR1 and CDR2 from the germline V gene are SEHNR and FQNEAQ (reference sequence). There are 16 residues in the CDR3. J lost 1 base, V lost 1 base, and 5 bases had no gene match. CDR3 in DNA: TGTGCCAGCAGCTTAGGGGGGACAGGCCAGAACACTGAAGCTTTCCTT. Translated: CASSLGGTGQNTEAFL.

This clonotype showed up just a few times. The CDR3 DNA follows: TGCGCCAGCAGCCAAGAGGGTGGTCATAGCAATCAGCCCCAGCATTTT. Translation gives CASSQEGGHSNQPQHF. This rearrangement joins TRBV4-1 to TRBJ1-5; D gene uncertain. From germline, CDR1 is MGHRA and CDR2 YSYEKL. The CDR3 spans 16 residues. Trimming removed 0 bases at V and 0 bases at J, with 9 bases between.

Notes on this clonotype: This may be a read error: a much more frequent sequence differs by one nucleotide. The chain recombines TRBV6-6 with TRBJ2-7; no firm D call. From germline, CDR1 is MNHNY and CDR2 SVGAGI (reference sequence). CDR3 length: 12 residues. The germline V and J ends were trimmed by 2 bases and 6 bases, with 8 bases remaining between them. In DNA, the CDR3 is TGTGCCAGCAGTTACGCGCTGGCCGAGCAGTACTTC. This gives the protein CASSYALAEQYF.

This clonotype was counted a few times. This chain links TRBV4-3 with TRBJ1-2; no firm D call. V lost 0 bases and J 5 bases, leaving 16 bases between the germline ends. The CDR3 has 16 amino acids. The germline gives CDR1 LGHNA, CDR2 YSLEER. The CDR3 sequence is CASSQDWGGKPYGYTF. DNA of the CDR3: TGCGCCAGCAGCCAAGACTGGGGAGGGAAACCTTATGGCTACACCTTC.